The T cell receptor (beta chain) under discussion was sequenced for a study of cytomegalovirus exposure and HLA in healthy donors. Regarding the study as a whole: Previously analyzed data showed that most TCR beta V segments were productive at a frequency of about 87% or about 30%. In a later analysis, parvovirus B19, influenza, CMV and Epstein-Barr virus appeared linked to several top co-occurrence clusters.

V gave up 3 bases and J gave up 2 bases, with 8 bases separating them. Germline V gene data show CDR1 as LNHDA and CDR2 as SQIVND (reference sequence). The length of the CDR3 is 14 residues. Remarks on this clone: The antigen is undetermined.

Primers included in the PCR were 60 Vbeta and 13 Jbeta primers. Repertoires were generated with immunoSEQ multiplex PCR, while TCRdb's copy carries only in-frame clones and drops some. The sample shows 150,000 to 200,000 clones, about 70% of them seen only once. The sequence came from a man aged 25-40 years in good health and CMV-seropositive. The sequenced material came from PBMCs. The chain carries TRBV19 and TRBJ1-3; a possible D gene is TRBD1 (5 bases). The CDR3 bases are TGTGCCAGTAGTATCATAGGGGCTGGAAACACCATATATTTT. This translates into CASSIIGAGNTIYF.